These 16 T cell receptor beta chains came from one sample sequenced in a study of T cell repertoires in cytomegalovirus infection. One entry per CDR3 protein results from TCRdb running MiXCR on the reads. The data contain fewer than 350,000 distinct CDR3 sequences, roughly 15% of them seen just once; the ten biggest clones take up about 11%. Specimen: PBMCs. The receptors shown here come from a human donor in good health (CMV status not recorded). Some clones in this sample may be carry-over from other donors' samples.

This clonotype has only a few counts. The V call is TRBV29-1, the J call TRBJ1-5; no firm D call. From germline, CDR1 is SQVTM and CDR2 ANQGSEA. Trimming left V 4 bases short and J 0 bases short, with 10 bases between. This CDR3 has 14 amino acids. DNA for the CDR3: TGCAGCGTTGCAGTGCGTGATAGCAATCAGCCCCAGCATTTT. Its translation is CSVAVRDSNQPQHF.

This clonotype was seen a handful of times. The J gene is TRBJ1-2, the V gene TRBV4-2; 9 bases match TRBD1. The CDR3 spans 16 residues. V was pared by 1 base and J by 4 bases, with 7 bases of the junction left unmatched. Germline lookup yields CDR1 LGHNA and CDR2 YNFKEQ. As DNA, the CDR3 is TGTGCCAGCAGCCAAGGGACAGGGGACTCCGGCTATGGCTACACCTTC. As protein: CASSQGTGDSGYGYTF.

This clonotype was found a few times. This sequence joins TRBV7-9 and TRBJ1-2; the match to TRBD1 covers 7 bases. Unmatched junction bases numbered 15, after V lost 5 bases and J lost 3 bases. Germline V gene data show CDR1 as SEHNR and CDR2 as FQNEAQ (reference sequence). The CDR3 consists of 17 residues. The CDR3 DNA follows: TGTGCCAGCAGCGGCCGGACAGGTGAAAGAAACTACTATGGCTACACCTTC. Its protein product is CASSGRTGERNYYGYTF. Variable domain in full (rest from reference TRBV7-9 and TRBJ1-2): DTGVSQNPRHKITKRGQNVTFRCDPISEHNRLYWYRQTLGQGPEFLTYFQNEAQLEKSRLLSDRFSAERPKGSFSTLEIQRTEQGDSAMYLCASSGRTGERNYYGYTFGSGTRLTVV.

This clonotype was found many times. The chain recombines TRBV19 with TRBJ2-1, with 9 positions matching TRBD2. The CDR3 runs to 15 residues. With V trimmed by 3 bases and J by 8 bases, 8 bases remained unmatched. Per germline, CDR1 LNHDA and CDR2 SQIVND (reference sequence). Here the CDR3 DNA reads TGTGCCAGTAGTATCACGCGCGGGGGGGCGGATGAGCAGTTCTTC. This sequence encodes CASSITRGGADEQFF.

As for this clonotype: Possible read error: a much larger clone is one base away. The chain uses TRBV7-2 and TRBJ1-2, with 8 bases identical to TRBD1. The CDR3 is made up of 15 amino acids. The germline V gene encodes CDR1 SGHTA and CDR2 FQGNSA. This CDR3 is CASSAGQGLHYGCTF. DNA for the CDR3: TGTGCCAGCAGCGCCGGACAGGGCCTTCACTATGGCTGCACCTTC.

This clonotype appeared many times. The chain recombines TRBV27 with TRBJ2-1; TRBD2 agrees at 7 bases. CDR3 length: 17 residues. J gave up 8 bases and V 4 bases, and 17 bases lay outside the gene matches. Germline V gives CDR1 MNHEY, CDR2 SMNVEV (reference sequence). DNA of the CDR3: TGTGCCAGCAGTTCCCTCACGCTAGCGGCCGGGGCGGATGAGCAGTTCTTC. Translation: CASSSLTLAAGADEQFF.

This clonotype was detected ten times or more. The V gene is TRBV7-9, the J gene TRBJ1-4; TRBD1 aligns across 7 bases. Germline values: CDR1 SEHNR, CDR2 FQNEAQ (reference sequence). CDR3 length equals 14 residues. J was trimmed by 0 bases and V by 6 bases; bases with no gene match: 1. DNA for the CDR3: TGTGCCAGCAGGGGGACAGCAACTAATGAAAAACTGTTTTTT. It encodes CASRGTATNEKLFF.

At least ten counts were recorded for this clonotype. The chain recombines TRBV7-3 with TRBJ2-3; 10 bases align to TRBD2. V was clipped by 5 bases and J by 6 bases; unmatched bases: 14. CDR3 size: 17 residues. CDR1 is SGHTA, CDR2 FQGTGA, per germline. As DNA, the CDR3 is TGTGCCAGCAGCCCTCACCCTCGGGGAGCGGGGGGGGATACGCAGTATTTT. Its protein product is CASSPHPRGAGGDTQYF.

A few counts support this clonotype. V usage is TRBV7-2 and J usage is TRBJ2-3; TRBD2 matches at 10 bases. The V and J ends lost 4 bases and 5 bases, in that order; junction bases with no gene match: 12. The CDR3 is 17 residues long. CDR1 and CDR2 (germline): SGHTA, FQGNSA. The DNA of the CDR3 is TGTGCCAGCAGCTCGGGCAGGGCGAGCGGGGGGGGAGATACGCAGTATTTT. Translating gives CASSSGRASGGGDTQYF.

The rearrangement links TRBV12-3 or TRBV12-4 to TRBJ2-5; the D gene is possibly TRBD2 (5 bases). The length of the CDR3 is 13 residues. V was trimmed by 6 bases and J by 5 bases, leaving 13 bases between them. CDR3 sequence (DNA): TGTGCCAGCAGGGAGGCCAGCCGGGAGACCCAGTACTTC. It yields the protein CASREASRETQYF.

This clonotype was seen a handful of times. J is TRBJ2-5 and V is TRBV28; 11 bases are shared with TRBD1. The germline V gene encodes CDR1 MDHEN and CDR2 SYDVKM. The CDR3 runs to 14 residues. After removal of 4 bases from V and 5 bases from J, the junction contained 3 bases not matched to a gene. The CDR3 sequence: CASSWDRGWETQYF. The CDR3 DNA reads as TGTGCCAGCAGTTGGGACAGGGGGTGGGAGACCCAGTACTTC.

The CDR3 sequence is CASSDGGEQFF. CDR3 DNA sequence: TGTGCCAGCAGTGACGGAGGTGAGCAGTTCTTC. The V call is TRBV7-3, the J call TRBJ2-1; TRBD2 might be the D (5 bases). Germline lookup yields CDR1 SGHTA and CDR2 FQGTGA. V shed 6 bases and J shed 9 bases, with 9 bases lying between them. The CDR3 is 11 residues long.

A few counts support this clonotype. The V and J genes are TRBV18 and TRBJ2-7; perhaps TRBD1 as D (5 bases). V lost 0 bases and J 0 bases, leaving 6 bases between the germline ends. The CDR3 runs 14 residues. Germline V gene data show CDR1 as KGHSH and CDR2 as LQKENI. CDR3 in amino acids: CASSPPDNSYEQYF. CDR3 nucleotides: TGTGCCAGCTCACCACCGGACAACTCCTACGAGCAGTACTTC.

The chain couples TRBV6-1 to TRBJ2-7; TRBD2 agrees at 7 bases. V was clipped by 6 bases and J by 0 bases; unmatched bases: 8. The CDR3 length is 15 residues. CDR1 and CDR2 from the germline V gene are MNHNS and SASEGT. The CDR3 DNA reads TGTGCCAGCAGACAGCCAGCGGGGTCCTCCTACGAGCAGTACTTC. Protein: CASRQPAGSSYEQYF.

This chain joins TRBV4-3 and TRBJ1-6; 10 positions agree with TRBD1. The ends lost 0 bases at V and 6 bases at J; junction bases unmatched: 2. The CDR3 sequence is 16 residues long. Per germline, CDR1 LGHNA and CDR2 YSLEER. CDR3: CASSQEWDRGNSPLHF. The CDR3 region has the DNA TGCGCCAGCAGCCAAGAATGGGACAGGGGTAATTCACCCCTCCACTTT.

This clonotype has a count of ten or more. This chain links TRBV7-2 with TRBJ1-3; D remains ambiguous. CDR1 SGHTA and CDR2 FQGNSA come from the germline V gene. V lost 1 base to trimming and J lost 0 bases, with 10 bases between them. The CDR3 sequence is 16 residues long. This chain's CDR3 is CASSLGVKTSGNTIYF. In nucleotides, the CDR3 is TGTGCCAGCAGCTTAGGGGTCAAAACCTCTGGAAACACCATATATTTT.